This T cell receptor beta chain appears in the sequencing data of a study of T cell responses to AZD1222 COVID-19 vaccine. Study-wide results and limits: An increase in Spike-specific TCR breadth and depth was observed after two AZD1222 doses.

This CDR3 has 15 amino acids. With V trimmed by 4 bases and J by 2 bases, 4 bases remained unmatched. Germline CDR1 is MNHEY and CDR2 is SVGEGT. Produced via immunoSEQ multiplex PCR; TCRdb's table is partial and in-frame only. The sample shows approximately 110,000 clones, approximately 89% of them seen only once. In regard to this clone: Its antigen remains unknown.

The rearrangement uses TRBV6-2 or TRBV6-3 and TRBJ1-4; TRBD1 aligns across 7 bases. The material was peripheral blood, obtained on day 0 of AZD1222 vaccination. The clonotype comes from an adult in good health. This CDR3 reads CASSSRTGTNEKLFF. In DNA, the CDR3 is TGTGCCAGCAGTTCGCGGACAGGCACTAATGAAAAACTGTTTTTT.